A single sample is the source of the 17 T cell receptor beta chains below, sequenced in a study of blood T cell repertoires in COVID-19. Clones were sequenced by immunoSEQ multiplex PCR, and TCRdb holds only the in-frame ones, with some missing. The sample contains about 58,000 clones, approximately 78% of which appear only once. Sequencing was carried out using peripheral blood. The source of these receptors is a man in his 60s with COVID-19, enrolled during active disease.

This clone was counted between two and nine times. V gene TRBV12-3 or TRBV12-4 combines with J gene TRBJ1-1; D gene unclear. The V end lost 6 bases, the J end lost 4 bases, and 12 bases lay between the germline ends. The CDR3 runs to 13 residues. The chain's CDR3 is CASRFLEGTEAFF. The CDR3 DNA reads TGTGCCAGCAGATTTCTGGAGGGCACTGAAGCTTTCTTT.

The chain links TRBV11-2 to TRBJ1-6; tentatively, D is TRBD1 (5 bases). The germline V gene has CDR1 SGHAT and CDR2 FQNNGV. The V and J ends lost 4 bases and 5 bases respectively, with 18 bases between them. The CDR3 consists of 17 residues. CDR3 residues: CASSSPLGGWNNSPLHF. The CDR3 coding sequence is TGTGCCAGCAGCTCACCTTTGGGGGGATGGAATAATTCACCCCTCCACTTT.

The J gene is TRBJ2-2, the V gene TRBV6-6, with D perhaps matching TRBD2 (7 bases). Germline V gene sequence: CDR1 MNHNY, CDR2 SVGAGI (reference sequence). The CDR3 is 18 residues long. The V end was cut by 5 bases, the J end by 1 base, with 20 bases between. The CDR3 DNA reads TGTGCCAGCAGTCGAAGCCGCCGCGGGGGCCAGAACACCGGGGAGCTGTTTTTT. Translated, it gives CASSRSRRGGQNTGELFF.

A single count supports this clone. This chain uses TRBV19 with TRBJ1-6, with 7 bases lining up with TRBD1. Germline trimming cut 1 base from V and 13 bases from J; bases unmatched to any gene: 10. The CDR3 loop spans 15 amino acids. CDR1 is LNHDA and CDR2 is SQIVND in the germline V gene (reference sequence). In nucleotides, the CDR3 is TGTGCCAGTAGTATAGCCGGGACAGTCGGCGGTCCCCTCCACTTT. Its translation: CASSIAGTVGGPLHF.

The CDR3 here is CASSLRFNTEAFF. Written as DNA, the CDR3 is TGTGCCAGCAGCCTCAGATTTAACACTGAAGCTTTCTTT. The chain recombines TRBV7-6 with TRBJ1-1; D call uncertain. CDR1 is SGHVS and CDR2 is FNYEAQ in the germline V gene. The CDR3 totals 13 residues. V gave up 5 bases and J gave up 2 bases, with 9 bases separating them.

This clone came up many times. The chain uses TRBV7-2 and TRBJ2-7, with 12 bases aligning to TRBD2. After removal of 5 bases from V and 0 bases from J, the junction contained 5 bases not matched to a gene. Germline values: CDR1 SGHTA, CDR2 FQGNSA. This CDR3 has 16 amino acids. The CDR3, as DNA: TGTGCCAGCAGCCCGCGGGGACTAGCGGGCTCCTACGAGCAGTACTTC. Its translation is CASSPRGLAGSYEQYF.

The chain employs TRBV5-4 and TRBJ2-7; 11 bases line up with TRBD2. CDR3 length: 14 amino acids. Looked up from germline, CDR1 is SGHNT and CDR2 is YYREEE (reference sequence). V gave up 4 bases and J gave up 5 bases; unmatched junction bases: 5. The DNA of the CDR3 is TGTGCCAGCAGCATCACTAGCGGGAGACACGAGCAGTACTTC. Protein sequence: CASSITSGRHEQYF.

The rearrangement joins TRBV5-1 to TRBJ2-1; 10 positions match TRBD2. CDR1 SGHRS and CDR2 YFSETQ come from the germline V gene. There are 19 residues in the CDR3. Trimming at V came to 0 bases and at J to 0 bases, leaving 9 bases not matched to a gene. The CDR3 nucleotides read TGCGCCAGCAGCTTGGCACCTAGCGGGGGCCGGAGCTCCTACAATGAGCAGTTCTTC. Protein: CASSLAPSGGRSSYNEQFF.

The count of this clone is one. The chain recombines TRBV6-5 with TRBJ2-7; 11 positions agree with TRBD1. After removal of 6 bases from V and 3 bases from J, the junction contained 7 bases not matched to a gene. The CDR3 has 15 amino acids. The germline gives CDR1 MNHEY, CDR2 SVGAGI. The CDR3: CASRDRDRGYYEQYF. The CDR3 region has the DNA TGTGCCAGCAGGGACCGGGACAGGGGGTACTACGAGCAGTACTTC.

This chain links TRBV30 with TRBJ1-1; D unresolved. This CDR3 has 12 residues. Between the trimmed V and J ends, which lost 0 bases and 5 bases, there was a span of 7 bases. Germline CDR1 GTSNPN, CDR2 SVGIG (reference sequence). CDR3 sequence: CAWSVSVTEAFF. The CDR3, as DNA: TGTGCCTGGAGTGTCTCGGTTACTGAAGCTTTCTTT.

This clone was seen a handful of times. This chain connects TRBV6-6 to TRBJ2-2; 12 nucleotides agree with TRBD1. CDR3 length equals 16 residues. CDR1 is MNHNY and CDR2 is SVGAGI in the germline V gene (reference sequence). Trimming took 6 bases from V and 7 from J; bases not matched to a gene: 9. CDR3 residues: CASRKGQGAWHGELFF. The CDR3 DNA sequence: TGTGCCAGCAGAAAGGGACAGGGGGCCTGGCACGGGGAGCTGTTTTTT.

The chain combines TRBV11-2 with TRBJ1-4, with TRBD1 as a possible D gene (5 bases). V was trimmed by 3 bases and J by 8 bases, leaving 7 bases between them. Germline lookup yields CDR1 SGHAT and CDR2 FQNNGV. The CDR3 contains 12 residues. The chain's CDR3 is CASSLGGEKLFF. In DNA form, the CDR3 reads TGTGCCAGCAGCTTGGGGGGGGAAAAACTGTTTTTT. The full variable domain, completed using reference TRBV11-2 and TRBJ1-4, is EAGVAQSPRYKIIEKRQSVAFWCNPISGHATLYWYQQILGQGPKLLIQFQNNGVVDDSQLPKDRFSAERLKGVDSTLKIQPAKLEDSAVYLCASSLGGEKLFFGSGTQLSVL.

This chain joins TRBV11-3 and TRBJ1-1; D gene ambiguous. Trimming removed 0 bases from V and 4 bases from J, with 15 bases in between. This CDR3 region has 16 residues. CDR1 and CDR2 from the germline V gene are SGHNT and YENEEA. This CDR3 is CASSLDGRGGSTEAFF. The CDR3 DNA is TGTGCCAGCAGCTTAGATGGACGCGGAGGTAGCACTGAAGCTTTCTTT.

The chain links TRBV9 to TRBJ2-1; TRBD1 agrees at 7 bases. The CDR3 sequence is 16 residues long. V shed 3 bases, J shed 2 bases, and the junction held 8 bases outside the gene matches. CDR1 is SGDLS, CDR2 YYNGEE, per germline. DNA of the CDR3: TGTGCCAGCAGCGGGGGACAGCCCACTCCCTACAATGAGCAGTTCTTC. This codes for CASSGGQPTPYNEQFF.

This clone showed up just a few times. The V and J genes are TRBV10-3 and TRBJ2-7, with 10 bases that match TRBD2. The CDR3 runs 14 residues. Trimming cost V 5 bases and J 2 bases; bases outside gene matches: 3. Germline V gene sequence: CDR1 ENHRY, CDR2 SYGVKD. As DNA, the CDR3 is TGTGCCATCAGTCAGCGGGAGGGACCCTACGAGCAGTACTTC. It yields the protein CAISQREGPYEQYF.

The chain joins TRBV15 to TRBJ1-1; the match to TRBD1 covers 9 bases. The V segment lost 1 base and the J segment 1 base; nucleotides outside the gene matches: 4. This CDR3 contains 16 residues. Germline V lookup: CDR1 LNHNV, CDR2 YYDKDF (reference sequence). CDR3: CATSRGMTGGNTEAFF. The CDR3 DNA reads TGTGCCACCAGCAGAGGCATGACAGGGGGGAACACTGAAGCTTTCTTT.

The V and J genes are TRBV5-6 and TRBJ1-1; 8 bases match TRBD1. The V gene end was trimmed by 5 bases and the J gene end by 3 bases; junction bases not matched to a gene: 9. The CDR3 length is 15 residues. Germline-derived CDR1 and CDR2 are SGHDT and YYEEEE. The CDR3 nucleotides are TGTGCCAGCAGTTGGCAGGGGGCCGAGGACACTGAAGCTTTCTTT. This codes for CASSWQGAEDTEAFF.